This T cell receptor (beta chain) derives from a study of Graves' ophthalmopathy and Graves' hyperthyroidism. Germline-derived CDR1 and CDR2 are MNHEY and SVGAGI. Trimming cost V 6 bases and J 2 bases, with 7 bases left between them. The CDR3 spans 12 residues. Certain patients, namely those with other autoimmune diseases, uncontrolled infections, pregnancy or lactation, were excluded. The PBMCs originated from less than 13 ml of fresh peripheral blood. General study results and limits: A model of 13 signatures distinguished ophthalmopathy from stable hyperthyroidism at around 90% sensitivity and roughly 80% specificity. The authors also found most expanded thyroid clonotypes above 0.001 frequency in blood.

This clonotype has a count of ten or more. Its antigen is unknown. Amplification from RNA transcripts yielded the TCR beta CDR3 regions. Second-round multiplex PCR came after a first-round RT-PCR that employed HTBI primers. One entry per CDR3 protein results from TCRdb running MiXCR on the multiplex PCR reads. The data hold about 500,000 distinct CDR3 sequences, with around 14% observed a single time. This clonotype was sampled from a woman in her thirties with Graves' ophthalmopathy. What was sequenced was blood. V and J are TRBV6-5 and TRBJ1-1; D is uncertain. CDR3 coding DNA: TGTGCCAGCAGGCGAATTAACACTGAAGCTTTCTTT. Its protein product is CASRRINTEAFF.